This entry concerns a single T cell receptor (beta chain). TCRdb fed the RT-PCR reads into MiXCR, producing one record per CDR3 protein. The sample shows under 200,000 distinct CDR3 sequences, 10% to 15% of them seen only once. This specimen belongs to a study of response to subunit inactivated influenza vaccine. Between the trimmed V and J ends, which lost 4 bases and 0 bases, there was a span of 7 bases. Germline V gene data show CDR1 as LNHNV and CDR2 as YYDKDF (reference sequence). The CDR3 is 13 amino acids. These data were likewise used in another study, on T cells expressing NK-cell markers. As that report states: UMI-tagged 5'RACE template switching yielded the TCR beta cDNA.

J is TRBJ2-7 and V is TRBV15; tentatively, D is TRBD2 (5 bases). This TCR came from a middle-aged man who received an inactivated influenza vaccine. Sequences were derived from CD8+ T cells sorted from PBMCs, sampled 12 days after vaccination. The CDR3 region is CATSTRDSYEQYF. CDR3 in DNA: TGTGCCACCAGCACCCGGGACTCCTACGAGCAGTACTTC.